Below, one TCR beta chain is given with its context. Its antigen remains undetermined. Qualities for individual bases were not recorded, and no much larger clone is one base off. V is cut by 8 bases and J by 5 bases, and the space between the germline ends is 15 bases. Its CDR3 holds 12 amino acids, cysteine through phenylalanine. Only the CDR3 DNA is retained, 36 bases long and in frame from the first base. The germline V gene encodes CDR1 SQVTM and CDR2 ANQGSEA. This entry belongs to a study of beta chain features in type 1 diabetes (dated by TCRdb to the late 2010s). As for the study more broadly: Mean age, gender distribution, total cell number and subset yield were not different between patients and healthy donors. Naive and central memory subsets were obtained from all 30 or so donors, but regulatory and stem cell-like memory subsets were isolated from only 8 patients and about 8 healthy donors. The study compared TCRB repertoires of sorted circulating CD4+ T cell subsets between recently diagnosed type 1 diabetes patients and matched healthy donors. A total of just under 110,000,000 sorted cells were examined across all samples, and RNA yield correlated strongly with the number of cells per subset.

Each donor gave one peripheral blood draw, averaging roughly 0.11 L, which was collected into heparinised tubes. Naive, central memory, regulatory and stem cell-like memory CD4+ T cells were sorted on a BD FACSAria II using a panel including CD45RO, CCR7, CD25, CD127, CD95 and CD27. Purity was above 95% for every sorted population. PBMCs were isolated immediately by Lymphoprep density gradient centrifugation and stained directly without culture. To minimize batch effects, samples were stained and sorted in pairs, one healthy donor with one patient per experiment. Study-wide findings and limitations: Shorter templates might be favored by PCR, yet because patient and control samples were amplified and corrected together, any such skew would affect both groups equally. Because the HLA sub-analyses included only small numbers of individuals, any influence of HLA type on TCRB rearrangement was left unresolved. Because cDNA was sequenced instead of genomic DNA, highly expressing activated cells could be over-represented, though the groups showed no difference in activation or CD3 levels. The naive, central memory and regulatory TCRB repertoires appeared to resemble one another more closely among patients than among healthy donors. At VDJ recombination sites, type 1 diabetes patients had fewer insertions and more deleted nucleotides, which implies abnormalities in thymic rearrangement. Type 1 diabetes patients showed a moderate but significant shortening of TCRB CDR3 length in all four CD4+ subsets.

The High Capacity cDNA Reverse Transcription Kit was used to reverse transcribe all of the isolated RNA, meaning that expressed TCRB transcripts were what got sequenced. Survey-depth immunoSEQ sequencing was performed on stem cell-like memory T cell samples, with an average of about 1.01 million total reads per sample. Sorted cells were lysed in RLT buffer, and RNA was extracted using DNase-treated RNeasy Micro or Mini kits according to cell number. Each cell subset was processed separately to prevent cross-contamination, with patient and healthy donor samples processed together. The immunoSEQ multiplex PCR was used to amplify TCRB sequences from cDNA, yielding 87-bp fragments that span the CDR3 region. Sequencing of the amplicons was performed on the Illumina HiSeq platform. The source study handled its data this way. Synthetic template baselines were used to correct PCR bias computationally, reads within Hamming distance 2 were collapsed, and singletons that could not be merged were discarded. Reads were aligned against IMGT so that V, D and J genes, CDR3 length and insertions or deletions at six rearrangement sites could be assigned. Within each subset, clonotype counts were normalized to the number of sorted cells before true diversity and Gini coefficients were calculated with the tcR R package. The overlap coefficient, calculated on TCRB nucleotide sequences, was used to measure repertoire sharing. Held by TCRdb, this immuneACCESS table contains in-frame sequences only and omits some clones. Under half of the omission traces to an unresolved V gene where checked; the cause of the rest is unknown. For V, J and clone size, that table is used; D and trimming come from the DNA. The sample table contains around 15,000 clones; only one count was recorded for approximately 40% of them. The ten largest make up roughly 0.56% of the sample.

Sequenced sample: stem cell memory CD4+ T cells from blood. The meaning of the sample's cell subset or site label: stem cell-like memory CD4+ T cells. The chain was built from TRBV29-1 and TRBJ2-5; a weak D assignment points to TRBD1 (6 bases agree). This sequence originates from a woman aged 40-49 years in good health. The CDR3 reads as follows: CSIHGTPETQYF. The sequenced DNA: TGCAGCATTCACGGGACACCGGAGACCCAGTACTTC.